These 18 T cell receptor beta chains came from one sample sequenced in a study of regulatory T cells in long-lasting Graves disease. Documented time point: newly diagnosed GD, antithyroid drugs for less than 3 months. The TCR library was prepared using RNA isolated from PBMCs. Library construction for TCR beta used iRepertoire HTBI primers and Arm-PCR of CDR3 regions. MiXCR, applied by TCRdb to the multiplex PCR reads, yields one record per CDR3 protein. The sample lists 450,000 to 650,000 distinct CDR3 sequences; around 15% were seen once. The sample was also reused in another study, on T cells in Graves' hyperthyroidism and ophthalmopathy.

The sample was peripheral blood mononuclear cells (PBMCs), taken at new diagnosis, from a patient treated with antithyroid drugs. The receptors shown here come from a woman aged 35 to 59 with Graves disease.

This clonotype came up a few times. The junction and the germline gene differ at one end; a read error may be behind it. The gene calls are TRBV10-3 and TRBJ1-5; 12 nucleotides line up with TRBD1. This CDR3 has 18 residues. CDR1 and CDR2 from the germline V gene are ENHRY and SYGVKD. The CDR3 bases are TGTGCCATCAGACACCGGGACAGGGGGCTCTTAGGCAATCAGCTCCAGCATTTT. Encoded protein: CAIRHRDRGLLGNQLQHF.

The table lists this clonotype with many counts. The chain couples TRBV20-1 to TRBJ1-4, with 7 bases identical to TRBD1. The germline V gene encodes CDR1 DFQATT and CDR2 SNEGSKA (reference sequence). V lost 6 bases and J lost 8; bases outside the gene matches: 6. This CDR3 is 12 amino acids long. The CDR3, as DNA: TGCAGTGCCAATACAGGGGAAGAAAAACTGTTTTTT. Encoded protein: CSANTGEEKLFF.

This clonotype was counted many times. The chain carries TRBV3-1 and TRBJ2-5; D is unresolved. The V gene lost 3 bases and the J gene lost 1 base, with 6 bases spanning the gap. The germline V gene encodes CDR1 LGHDT and CDR2 YNNKEL (reference sequence). The length of the CDR3 is 13 residues. The CDR3 sequence: CASSHPIQETQYF. Here the CDR3 DNA reads TGTGCCAGCAGCCATCCGATCCAAGAGACCCAGTACTTC.

This clonotype occurred many times. This chain links TRBV20-1 with TRBJ2-3; 9 bases map to TRBD2. The CDR3 consists of 14 residues. Germline loops: CDR1 DFQATT, CDR2 SNEGSKA (reference sequence). CDR3 in amino acids: CSSLAGGPGDTQYF. CDR3 sequence (DNA): TGCAGCTCACTTGCGGGGGGGCCAGGGGATACGCAGTATTTT.

This clonotype was recorded a few times. The chain combines TRBV5-1 with TRBJ2-2; perhaps TRBD1 as D (5 bases). V was cut by 4 bases and J by 0 bases, with 10 bases left in between. The CDR3 length is 15 residues. Germline V gives CDR1 SGHRS, CDR2 YFSETQ. For the CDR3, the DNA is TGCGCCAGCAGCCTCAGACAGACGAACACCGGGGAGCTGTTTTTT. Translated, it gives CASSLRQTNTGELFF.

This chain joins TRBV6-2 or TRBV6-3 and TRBJ1-5, with D hard to call. The length of the CDR3 is 20 residues. Germline lookup yields CDR1 MNHEY and CDR2 SVGEGT. Trimming removed 4 bases from V and 0 bases from J, with 25 bases in between. The CDR3 reads CASSSGLGLLAGYSNQPQHF. The CDR3 region has the DNA TGTGCCAGCAGTTCGGGTCTGGGTTTACTAGCCGGATATAGCAATCAGCCCCAGCATTTT.

This clonotype was recorded many times. The junction differs from germline at one of its ends, possibly a read error. The chain employs TRBV5-1 and TRBJ2-3, with D possibly TRBD2 on 7 matching bases. From germline, CDR1 is SGHRS and CDR2 YFSETQ. This CDR3 is 15 amino acids long. This CDR3 is CASSLGGAGTDTQYF. CDR3 sequence (DNA): TGTGCCAGCAGCTTAGGGGGGGCAGGGACAGATACGCAGTATTTT.

Remarks on this clonotype: A much larger clone differs from this one at a single base, so this may be a read error. The rearrangement uses TRBV20-1 and TRBJ2-3; D possibly corresponds to TRBD2 (5 bases). From germline, CDR1 is DFQATT and CDR2 SNEGSKA (reference sequence). CDR3 size: 13 residues. The V gene lost 6 bases and the J gene lost 2 bases, with 12 bases spanning the gap. The CDR3 loop reads CSAPNGDTDTQYF. CDR3 nucleotides: TGCAGTGCCCCGAACGGGGACACAGATACGCAGTATTTT.

This clonotype was found many times. The CDR3 loop reads CASSTPPGQGAADTQYF. CDR3 nucleotides: TGTGCCAGCAGTACCCCGCCGGGACAGGGGGCAGCGGATACGCAGTATTTT. The chain uses TRBV6-1 and TRBJ2-3; 12 bases are a match to TRBD1. Germline values: CDR1 MNHNS, CDR2 SASEGT. J gave up 6 bases and V 5 bases, and 12 bases lay outside the gene matches. CDR3 length equals 17 residues.

In this sample, this clonotype turned up a few times. The rearrangement links TRBV19 to TRBJ2-3, with 11 bases fitting TRBD2. CDR3 length: 16 amino acids. CDR1 LNHDA and CDR2 SQIVND come from the germline V gene (reference sequence). The trim removed 5 bases at V and 1 base at J, leaving 5 bases unmatched. CDR3 bases: TGTGCCAGTAGTTCGACTAGCGGGGTGCGCACAGATACGCAGTATTTT. It codes for CASSSTSGVRTDTQYF. Together with reference TRBV19 and TRBJ2-3, the CDR3 gives the full variable domain: DGGITQSPKYLFRKEGQNVTLSCEQNLNHDAMYWYRQDPGQGLRLIYYSQIVNDFQKGDIAEGYSVSREKKESFPLTVTSAQKNPTAFYLCASSSTSGVRTDTQYFGPGTRLTVL.

This clonotype was counted ten times or more. The chain recombines TRBV2 with TRBJ2-5, with TRBD2 matching 9 bases. Germline V gene sequence: CDR1 SNHLY, CDR2 FYNNEI. CDR3 length: 14 residues. The V gene end was trimmed by 4 bases and the J gene end by 3 bases; junction bases not matched to a gene: 3. The CDR3 loop reads CASSARLAEETQYF. CDR3 sequence (DNA): TGTGCCAGCAGTGCCAGACTAGCGGAAGAGACCCAGTACTTC.

This clonotype appeared many times. The genes are TRBV18 and TRBJ2-7; D possibly corresponds to TRBD1 (6 bases). V was cut by 5 bases and J by 1 base, with 12 bases left in between. CDR1 is KGHSH, CDR2 LQKENI, per germline. The CDR3 is made up of 14 amino acids. The CDR3, as DNA: TGTGCCAGCTCAAGCTGGGACACTTCCTACGAGCAGTACTTC. Its protein is CASSSWDTSYEQYF.

Concerning this clonotype: Relative to the germline gene, one junction end is altered; a read error may explain this. The rearrangement uses TRBV19 and TRBJ2-7; D unclear. The CDR3 loop spans 14 amino acids. CDR1 and CDR2 from the germline V gene are LNHDA and SQIVND (reference sequence). The CDR3 DNA reads as TGTGCCAGTAGTCTGGATGCACCGTCCTACGAACAGTACTTC. This sequence encodes CASSLDAPSYEQYF.

This clonotype was seen ten or more times. The rearrangement links TRBV20-1 to TRBJ2-2; D is unresolved. Deletions cut 3 bases from V and 1 base from J, with 12 bases between. CDR3 size: 15 residues. The germline CDR1 and CDR2 sequences are DFQATT and SNEGSKA (reference sequence). The CDR3 nucleotides read TGCAGTGCTAGTTTGCCTAGAGGGAACACCGGGGAGCTGTTTTTT. Amino acids: CSASLPRGNTGELFF.

The V and J genes are TRBV6-5 and TRBJ2-5, with D tentatively TRBD1 (5 bases). Germline CDR1 MNHEY, CDR2 SVGAGI. V was cut by 0 bases and J by 0 bases, with 8 bases left in between. The CDR3 sequence is 15 residues long. In DNA form, the CDR3 reads TGTGCCAGCAGTTACTCGACAGCACACCAAGAGACCCAGTACTTC. This codes for CASSYSTAHQETQYF.

The genes are TRBV12-3 or TRBV12-4 and TRBJ2-2; possibly TRBD2 for D (5 bases). The CDR3 length is 12 residues. Trimming took off 7 bases at V and 6 bases at J, with 9 bases between the two ends. The CDR3 bases are TGTGCCAGCACGGGAAACCCCGGGGAGCTGTTTTTT. Amino acid sequence: CASTGNPGELFF.

Ten or more counts support this clonotype. V gene TRBV2 combines with J gene TRBJ1-6; TRBD1 matches at 8 bases. V was pared by 5 bases and J by 7 bases, with 7 bases of the junction left unmatched. The CDR3 is made up of 15 amino acids. Germline V lookup: CDR1 SNHLY, CDR2 FYNNEI. The CDR3, as DNA: TGTGCCAGCAGTCCCGGACAGGGTCGCAATTCACCCCTCCACTTT. This translates into CASSPGQGRNSPLHF.

The chain combines TRBV18 with TRBJ1-1; D unclear. There are 15 residues in the CDR3. Trimming shortened V by 11 bases and J by 3 bases, and 22 bases separated the two germline ends. Germline V lookup: CDR1 KGHSH, CDR2 LQKENI. The DNA for the CDR3 is TGTGCCGGAAGCTCGATTAGGGTATCGCACACTGAAGCTTTCTTT. It translates to CAGSSIRVSHTEAFF. Full variable domain (outside the CDR3, taken from reference TRBV18 and TRBJ1-1): NAGVMQNPRHLVRRRGQEARLRCSPMKGHSHVYWYRQLPEEGLKFMVYLQKENIIDESGMPKERFSAEFPKEGPSILRIQQVVRGDSAAYFCAGSSIRVSHTEAFFGQGTRLTVV.